A selection of T cell receptor beta chains follows, all from one sample in a study of T cell responses to AZD1222 COVID-19 vaccine. Profiling relied on immunoSEQ multiplex PCR, and the TCRdb table lists in-frame clones only, not all of them. There are some 140,000 clones in the sample; 80% to 95% occur only once, and just over 3% lies in the top ten. Here the sequenced sample was peripheral blood, taken on day 0 of AZD1222 vaccination. These receptor sequences come from an adult in good health. Each CDR3 is given with its conserved first and last residue. The order of the fields is D gene, clone size, V gene, J gene, CDR3 protein, CDR3 DNA. The D gene is left open where the match is weak. Clone size is given for some rows only: seen once, a few or many times, or a class if the clone is expanded.

.	.	TRBV19	TRBJ1-2	CASSRAGFGYTF	TGTGCCAGTAGTCGGGCAGGGTTTGGCTACACCTTC
.	.	TRBV6-5	TRBJ2-5	CASSRDSLNPRTQYF	TGTGCCAGCAGCCGGGATTCGCTTAATCCCCGGACCCAGTACTTC
.	.	TRBV19	TRBJ1-1	CASSPGPGERYTEAFF	TGTGCCAGTAGTCCGGGTCCAGGGGAGCGTTACACTGAAGCTTTCTTT
.	.	TRBV6-5	TRBJ1-1	CASSYSIPAHTEAFF	TGTGCCAGCAGTTACTCGATACCAGCCCACACTGAAGCTTTCTTT
.	.	TRBV7-2	TRBJ2-7	CASSLVFSRGVRFEQYF	TGTGCCAGCAGCTTAGTTTTTTCGCGAGGAGTTCGGTTCGAGCAGTACTTC
.	.	TRBV2	TRBJ2-7	CASSTMTGYYEQYF	TGTGCCAGCAGCACAATGACAGGCTACTACGAGCAGTACTTC
TRBD1	once	TRBV4-2	TRBJ2-7	CASSQEGQGAYEQYF	TGTGCCAGCAGCCAAGAAGGACAGGGAGCTTACGAGCAGTACTTC
.	.	TRBV28	TRBJ1-4	CASSLLTQGWEKLFF	TGTGCCAGCAGTTTATTAACGCAGGGGTGGGAAAAACTGTTTTTT
.	once	TRBV9	TRBJ1-3	CASSADRPDPRDDTIYF	TGTGCCAGCAGCGCGGACAGACCCGACCCCAGGGATGACACCATATATTTT
TRBD2	.	TRBV7-2	TRBJ2-4	CASSLASGRENIQYF	TGTGCCAGCAGCTTGGCTAGCGGGAGGGAAAACATTCAGTACTTC
TRBD2	.	TRBV6-1	TRBJ2-3	CASSEQGTSGRAKADTQYF	TGTGCCAGCAGTGAGCAGGGGACTAGCGGGAGGGCGAAGGCAGATACGCAGTATTTT
.	.	TRBV24-1	TRBJ1-2	CATSDGPREGYGYTF	TGTGCCACCAGTGACGGGCCACGAGAAGGATATGGCTACACCTTC
.	.	TRBV29-1	TRBJ1-2	CSVGVASIGYTF	TGCAGCGTTGGAGTGGCCTCCATTGGCTACACCTTC
.	.	TRBV7-2	TRBJ2-2	CASSRRSTNTGELFF	TGTGCCAGCAGCCGCCGGTCCACGAACACCGGGGAGCTGTTTTTT
TRBD1	.	TRBV6-5	TRBJ1-2	CASRDRVGYGYTF	TGTGCCAGCAGGGACAGGGTGGGCTATGGCTACACCTTC
.	.	TRBV28	TRBJ1-4	CASGRGGAEKLFF	TGTGCCTCCGGACGAGGAGGCGCCGAAAAACTGTTTTTT